Listed below are T cell receptor beta chains from one sample, sequenced in a study of blood T cell repertoires in COVID-19. The method was immunoSEQ multiplex PCR; TCRdb's version includes in-frame clones alone and lacks a portion of them. The sample has about 83,000 clones, around 90% seen once; the top ten hold over 2.5%. The specimen sequenced was peripheral blood. All receptors derive from a woman between 45 and 65 years old with active or convalescent COVID-19. Both conserved end residues are part of each CDR3. Each record gives: D gene, V gene, CDR3 protein. The D gene is left open where the match is weak.

TRBD2	TRBV6-5	CASSSPGLAASYEQYF
TRBD2	TRBV7-9	CASSLVKRGQETQYF
TRBD2	TRBV30	CAWSVVSLAMQETQYF
NA	TRBV24-1	CATTGLKNYGYTF
NA	TRBV6-5	CASSTGFDAFF
TRBD1	TRBV7-2	CASSRDRGRNTIYF
TRBD1	TRBV19	CASSITGALDNYGYTF
NA	TRBV10-1	CASTGTQETQYF
TRBD2	TRBV5-6	CASRFGGDEQYF
NA	TRBV6-2/TRBV6-3	CASSYASKEKTQYF
NA	TRBV27	CASSPNMNTEAFF
NA	TRBV7-2	CASSSDRQRTYEQYF
TRBD1	TRBV6-5	CASSYWGDRDGDTQYF
NA	TRBV4-3	CASSQGSGFNEKLFF